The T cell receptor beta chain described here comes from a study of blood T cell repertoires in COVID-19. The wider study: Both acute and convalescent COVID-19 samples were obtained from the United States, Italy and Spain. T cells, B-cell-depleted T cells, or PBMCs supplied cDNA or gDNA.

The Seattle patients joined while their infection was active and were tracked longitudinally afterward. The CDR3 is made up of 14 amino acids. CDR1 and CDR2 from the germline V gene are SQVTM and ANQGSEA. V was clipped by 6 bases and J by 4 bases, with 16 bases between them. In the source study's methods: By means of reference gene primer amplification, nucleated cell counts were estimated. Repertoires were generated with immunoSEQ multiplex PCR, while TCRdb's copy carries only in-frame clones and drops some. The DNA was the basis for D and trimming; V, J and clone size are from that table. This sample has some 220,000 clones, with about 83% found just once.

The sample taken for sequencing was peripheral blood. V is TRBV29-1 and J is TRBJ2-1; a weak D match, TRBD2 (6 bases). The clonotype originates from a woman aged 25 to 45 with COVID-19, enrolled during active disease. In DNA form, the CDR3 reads TGCAGCGTCGAGCCGGGGGAAAGGTACAATGAGCAGTTCTTC. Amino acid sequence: CSVEPGERYNEQFF.